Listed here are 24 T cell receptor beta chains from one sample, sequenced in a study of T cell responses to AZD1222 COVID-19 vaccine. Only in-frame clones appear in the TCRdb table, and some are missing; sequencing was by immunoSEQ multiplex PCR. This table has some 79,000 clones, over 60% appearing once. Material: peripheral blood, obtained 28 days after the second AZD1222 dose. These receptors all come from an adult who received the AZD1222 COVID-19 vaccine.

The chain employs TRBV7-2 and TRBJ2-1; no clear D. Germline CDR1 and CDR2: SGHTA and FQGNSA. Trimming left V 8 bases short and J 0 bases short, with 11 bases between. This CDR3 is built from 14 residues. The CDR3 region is CASFSVLSYNEQFF. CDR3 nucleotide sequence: TGTGCCAGCTTTTCGGTCCTCTCCTACAATGAGCAGTTCTTC.

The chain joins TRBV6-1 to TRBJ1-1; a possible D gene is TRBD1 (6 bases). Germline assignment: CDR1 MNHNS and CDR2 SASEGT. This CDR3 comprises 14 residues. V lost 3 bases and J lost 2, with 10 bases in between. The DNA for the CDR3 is TGTGCCAGCAGTGAGTCAGGGGTTAACACTGAAGCTTTCTTT. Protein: CASSESGVNTEAFF.

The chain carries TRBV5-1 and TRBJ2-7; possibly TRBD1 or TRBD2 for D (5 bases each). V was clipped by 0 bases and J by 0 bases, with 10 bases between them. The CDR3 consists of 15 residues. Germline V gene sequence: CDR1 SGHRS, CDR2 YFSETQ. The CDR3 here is CASSLDGTASYEQYF. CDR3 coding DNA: TGCGCCAGCAGCTTGGATGGGACGGCCTCCTACGAGCAGTACTTC.

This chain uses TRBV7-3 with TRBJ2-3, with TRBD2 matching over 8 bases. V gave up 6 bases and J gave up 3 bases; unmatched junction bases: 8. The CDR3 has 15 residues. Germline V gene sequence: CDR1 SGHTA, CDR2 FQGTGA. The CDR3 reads CASRLAGGATDTQYF. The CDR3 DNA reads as TGTGCCAGCAGATTGGCCGGGGGGGCGACAGATACGCAGTATTTT.

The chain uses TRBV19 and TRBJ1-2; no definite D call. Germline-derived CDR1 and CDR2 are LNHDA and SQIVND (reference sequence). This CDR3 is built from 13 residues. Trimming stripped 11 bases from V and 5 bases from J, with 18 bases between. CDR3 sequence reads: CASHGELPYGYTF. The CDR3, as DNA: TGTGCCTCCCACGGGGAACTACCGTATGGCTACACCTTC.

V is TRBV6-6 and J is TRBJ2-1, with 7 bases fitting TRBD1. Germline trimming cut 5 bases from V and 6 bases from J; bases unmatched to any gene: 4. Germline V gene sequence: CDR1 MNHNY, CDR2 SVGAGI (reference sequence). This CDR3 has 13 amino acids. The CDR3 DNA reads TGTGCCAGCAGTACGGGACAGACCAATGAGCAGTTCTTC. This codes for CASSTGQTNEQFF.

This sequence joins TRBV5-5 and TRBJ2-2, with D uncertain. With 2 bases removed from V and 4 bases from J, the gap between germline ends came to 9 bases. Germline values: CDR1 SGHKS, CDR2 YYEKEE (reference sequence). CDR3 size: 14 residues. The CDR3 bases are TGTGCCAGCAGCTTTGGGCCTTCCACCGGGGAGCTGTTTTTT. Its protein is CASSFGPSTGELFF.

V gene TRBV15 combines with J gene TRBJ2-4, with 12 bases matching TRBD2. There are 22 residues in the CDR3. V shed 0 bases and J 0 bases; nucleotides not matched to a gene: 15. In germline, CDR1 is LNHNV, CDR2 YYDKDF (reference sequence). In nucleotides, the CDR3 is TGTGCCACCAGCAGAGACCACAACGAGAGGACTAGCGGGGTCCTAGCCAAAAACATTCAGTACTTC. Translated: CATSRDHNERTSGVLAKNIQYF.

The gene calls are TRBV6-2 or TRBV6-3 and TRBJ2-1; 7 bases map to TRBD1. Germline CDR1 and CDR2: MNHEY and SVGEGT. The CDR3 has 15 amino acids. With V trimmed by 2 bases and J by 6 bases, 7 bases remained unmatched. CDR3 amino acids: CASSYATGYGNEQFF. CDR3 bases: TGTGCCAGCAGTTACGCGACAGGGTATGGCAATGAGCAGTTCTTC.

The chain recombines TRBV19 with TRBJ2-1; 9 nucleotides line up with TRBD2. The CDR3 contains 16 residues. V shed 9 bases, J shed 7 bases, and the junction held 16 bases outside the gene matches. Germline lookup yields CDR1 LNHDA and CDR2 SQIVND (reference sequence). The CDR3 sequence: CASKITGTSTKNEQFF. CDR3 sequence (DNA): TGTGCCAGCAAGATAACCGGGACTAGCACTAAAAATGAGCAGTTCTTC.

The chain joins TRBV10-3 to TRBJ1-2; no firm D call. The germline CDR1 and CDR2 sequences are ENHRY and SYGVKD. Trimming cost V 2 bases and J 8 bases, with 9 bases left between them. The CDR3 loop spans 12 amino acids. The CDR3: CAISEGQEGYTF. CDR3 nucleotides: TGTGCCATCAGTGAGGGGCAGGAGGGCTACACCTTC.

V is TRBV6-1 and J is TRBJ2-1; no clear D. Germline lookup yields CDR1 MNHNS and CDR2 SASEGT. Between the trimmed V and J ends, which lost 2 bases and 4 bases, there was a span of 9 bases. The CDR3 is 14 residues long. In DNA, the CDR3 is TGTGCCAGCAGTGAAATGGGCAGTTACAATGAGCAGTTCTTC. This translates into CASSEMGSYNEQFF.

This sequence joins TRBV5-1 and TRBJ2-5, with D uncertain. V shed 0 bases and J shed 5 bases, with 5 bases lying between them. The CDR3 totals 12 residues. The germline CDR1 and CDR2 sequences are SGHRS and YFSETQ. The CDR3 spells CASSLAGETQYF. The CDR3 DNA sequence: TGCGCCAGCAGCTTGGCCGGGGAGACCCAGTACTTC. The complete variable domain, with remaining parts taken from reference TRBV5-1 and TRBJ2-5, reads KAGVTQTPRYLIKTRGQQVTLSCSPISGHRSVSWYQQTPGQGLQFLFEYFSETQRNKGNFPGRFSGRQFSNSRSEMNVSTLELGDSALYLCASSLAGETQYFGPGTRLLVL.

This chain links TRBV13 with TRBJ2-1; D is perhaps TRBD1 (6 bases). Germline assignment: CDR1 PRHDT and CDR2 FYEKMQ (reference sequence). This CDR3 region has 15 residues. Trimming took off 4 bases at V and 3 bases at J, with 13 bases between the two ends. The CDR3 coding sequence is TGTGCCAGCAGCTCACTCTCGGACAGCTACAATGAGCAGTTCTTC. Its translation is CASSSLSDSYNEQFF.

Here the CDR3 DNA reads TGCGCCAGCAGCCAAGATTGGGCCCCCAAGCAGTTCTTC. It specifies CASSQDWAPKQFF. This sequence joins TRBV4-3 and TRBJ2-1; no definite D call. Trimming stripped 0 bases from V and 11 bases from J, with 11 bases between. This CDR3 spans 13 amino acids. Germline loops: CDR1 LGHNA, CDR2 YSLEER.

The CDR3 here is CSVEGLEEKLFF. The DNA of the CDR3 is TGCAGCGTTGAAGGCTTGGAGGAAAAACTGTTTTTT. The chain combines TRBV29-1 with TRBJ1-4; unclear D gene. V was clipped by 1 base and J by 8 bases, with 8 bases between them. Germline assignment: CDR1 SQVTM and CDR2 ANQGSEA. The CDR3 length is 12 residues.

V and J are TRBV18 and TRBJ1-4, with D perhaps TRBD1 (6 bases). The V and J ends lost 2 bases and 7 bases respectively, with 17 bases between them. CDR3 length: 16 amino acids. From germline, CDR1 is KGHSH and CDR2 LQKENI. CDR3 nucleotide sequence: TGTGCCAGCTCACCAACACAACAGGGCTCGAGTGAAAAACTGTTTTTT. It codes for CASSPTQQGSSEKLFF.

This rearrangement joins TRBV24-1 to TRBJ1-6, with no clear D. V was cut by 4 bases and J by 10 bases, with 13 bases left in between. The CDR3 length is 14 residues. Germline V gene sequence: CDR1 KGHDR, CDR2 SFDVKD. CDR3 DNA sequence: TGTGCCACCAGTGAGGGTGGGAAGCGATCACCCCTCCACTTT. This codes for CATSEGGKRSPLHF.

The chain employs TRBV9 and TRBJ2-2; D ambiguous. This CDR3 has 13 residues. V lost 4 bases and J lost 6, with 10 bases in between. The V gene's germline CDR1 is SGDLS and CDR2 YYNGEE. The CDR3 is CASSFLVPGELFF. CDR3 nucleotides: TGTGCCAGCAGCTTCCTGGTTCCCGGGGAGCTGTTTTTT.

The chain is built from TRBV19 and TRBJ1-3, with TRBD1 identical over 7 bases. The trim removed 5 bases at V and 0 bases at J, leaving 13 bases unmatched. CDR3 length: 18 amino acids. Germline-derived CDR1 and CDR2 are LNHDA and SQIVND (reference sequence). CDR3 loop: CASSLRGQRSTSGNTIYF. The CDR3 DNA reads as TGTGCCAGTAGTCTCCGGGGACAGAGGTCAACCTCTGGAAACACCATATATTTT.

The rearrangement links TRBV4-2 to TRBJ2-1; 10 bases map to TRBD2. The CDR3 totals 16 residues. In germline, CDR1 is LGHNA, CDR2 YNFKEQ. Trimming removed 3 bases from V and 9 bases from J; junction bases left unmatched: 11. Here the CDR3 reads CASSQTQAGGRGEQFF. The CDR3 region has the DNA TGTGCCAGCAGCCAGACGCAAGCGGGAGGGCGTGGTGAGCAGTTCTTC.

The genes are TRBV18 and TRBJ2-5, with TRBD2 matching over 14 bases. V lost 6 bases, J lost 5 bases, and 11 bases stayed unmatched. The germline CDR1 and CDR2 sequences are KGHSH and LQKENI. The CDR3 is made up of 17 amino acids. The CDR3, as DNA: TGTGCCAGCTCGTTCGGGACTAGCGGGAGTATGGGGGAGACCCAGTACTTC. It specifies CASSFGTSGSMGETQYF. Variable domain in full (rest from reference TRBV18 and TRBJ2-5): NAGVMQNPRHLVRRRGQEARLRCSPMKGHSHVYWYRQLPEEGLKFMVYLQKENIIDESGMPKERFSAEFPKEGPSILRIQQVVRGDSAAYFCASSFGTSGSMGETQYFGPGTRLLVL.

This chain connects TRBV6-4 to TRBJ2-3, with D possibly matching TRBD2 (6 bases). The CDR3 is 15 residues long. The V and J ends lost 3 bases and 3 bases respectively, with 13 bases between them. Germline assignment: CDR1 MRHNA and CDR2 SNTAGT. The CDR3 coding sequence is TGTGCCAGCAGTGAAGGTGGTGGGGGGACAGATACGCAGTATTTT. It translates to CASSEGGGGTDTQYF.

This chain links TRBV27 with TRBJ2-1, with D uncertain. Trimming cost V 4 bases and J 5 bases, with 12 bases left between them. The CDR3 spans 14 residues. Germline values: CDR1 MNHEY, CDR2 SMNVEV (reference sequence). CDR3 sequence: CASSSASAHNEQFF. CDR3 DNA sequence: TGTGCCAGCAGTTCTGCGTCAGCGCACAATGAGCAGTTCTTC.